These 31 T cell receptor beta chains originate from one sample sequenced in a study of ipilimumab plus nivolumab after autologous stem cell transplantation (dated by TCRdb to 2020 to 2023). The library was prepared using the immunoSEQ multiplex PCR assay. TCRdb's version of the immuneACCESS table is confined to in-frame rearrangements and falls short of the full clone set. An unresolved V gene accounts for under half of the shortfall where checked; the remainder is of unknown origin. The sample profile shows 43,000 or so clones; about 88% of them were found once. The ten largest clones represent about 0.88% of the sample. The sequences come from PBMCs, collected in a trial of ipilimumab plus nivolumab as post-transplant consolidation. These receptors came from a male donor with multiple myeloma.

Regarding this clone: Other DNA sequences in the sample encode the same CDR3. CDR3 sequence: CASSLGTDYNEQFF. The CDR3 DNA follows: TGCGCCAGCAGCTTAGGGACAGACTACAATGAGCAGTTCTTC. This chain links TRBV5-1 with TRBJ2-1, with 7 bases fitting TRBD1. Germline V gene sequence: CDR1 SGHRS, CDR2 YFSETQ. This CDR3 spans 14 amino acids. V lost 2 bases to trimming and J lost 3 bases; unmatched junction nucleotides: 2.

The V gene is TRBV2, the J gene TRBJ2-1; no clear D gene. CDR3 length: 13 amino acids. Germline CDR1 reads SNHLY; CDR2 reads FYNNEI. V was pared by 6 bases and J by 5 bases, with 11 bases between. CDR3 loop: CASRERPDNEQFF. The CDR3 DNA is TGTGCCAGCAGGGAGAGACCCGACAATGAGCAGTTCTTC.

The chain joins TRBV9 to TRBJ1-4; D may be TRBD1 (5 bases). Deletions cut 3 bases from V and 0 bases from J, with 9 bases between. The CDR3 loop spans 15 amino acids. Germline values: CDR1 SGDLS, CDR2 YYNGEE. CDR3 coding DNA: TGTGCCAGCAGCGGACAGTCTGCAACTAATGAAAAACTGTTTTTT. It translates to CASSGQSATNEKLFF.

The chain recombines TRBV6-1 with TRBJ2-7; 9 bases map to TRBD2. J gave up 3 bases and V 3 bases, and 15 bases lay outside the gene matches. CDR1 and CDR2 (germline): MNHNS, SASEGT. The CDR3 is made up of 18 amino acids. Here the CDR3 DNA reads TGTGCCAGCAGTGATAGGGGGGATAGCGGGAGTGGGGACTACGAGCAGTACTTC. Protein sequence: CASSDRGDSGSGDYEQYF.

The CDR3 bases are TGTGCCAGTAGTATTTTTAGGGGAGCTAACTATGGCTACACCTTC. Residues: CASSIFRGANYGYTF. The rearrangement joins TRBV19 to TRBJ1-2, with a tentative D call TRBD1 (5 bases). Germline V gene sequence: CDR1 LNHDA, CDR2 SQIVND (reference sequence). The germline V and J ends were trimmed by 3 bases and 0 bases, with 11 bases remaining between them. CDR3 length: 15 amino acids. Drawing the rest from reference TRBV19 and TRBJ1-2, the complete variable domain is DGGITQSPKYLFRKEGQNVTLSCEQNLNHDAMYWYRQDPGQGLRLIYYSQIVNDFQKGDIAEGYSVSREKKESFPLTVTSAQKNPTAFYLCASSIFRGANYGYTFGSGTRLTVV.

The gene calls are TRBV4-1 and TRBJ2-5; either TRBD1 or TRBD2 may supply D (6 bases each). CDR3 length: 15 residues. Trimming stripped 4 bases from V and 3 bases from J, with 15 bases between. Germline CDR1 MGHRA, CDR2 YSYEKL. CDR3 region: CASSPAGQSKETQYF. CDR3 nucleotides: TGCGCCAGCAGCCCCGCGGGACAATCCAAAGAGACCCAGTACTTC.

This sequence joins TRBV6-5 and TRBJ2-5, with 10 bases lining up with TRBD1. This CDR3 region has 15 residues. CDR1 MNHEY and CDR2 SVGAGI come from the germline V gene. Losses at the gene ends were 4 bases for V and 2 bases for J; bases not matched to a gene: 4. The CDR3 region has the DNA TGTGCCAGCAGTTTCGACAGGGGGCTACAAGAGACCCAGTACTTC. Protein: CASSFDRGLQETQYF.

This clone has only one observation. The chain has TRBV4-2 and TRBJ1-2, with 8 nucleotides matching TRBD1. The germline V gene encodes CDR1 LGHNA and CDR2 YNFKEQ. Losses at the gene ends were 3 bases for V and 4 bases for J; bases not matched to a gene: 16. This CDR3 comprises 18 residues. The CDR3 DNA sequence: TGTGCCAGCAGCCACGGGGGGCAGGGGGCGGGTTGGGGCTATGGCTACACCTTC. Translation gives CASSHGGQGAGWGYGYTF.

This sequence joins TRBV29-1 and TRBJ2-5; 8 bases agree with TRBD1. The germline gives CDR1 SQVTM, CDR2 ANQGSEA. V was pared by 3 bases and J by 5 bases, with 8 bases of the junction left unmatched. The CDR3 is made up of 14 amino acids. The CDR3 loop is CSVDTPGGWETQYF. CDR3 nucleotides: TGCAGCGTTGACACCCCAGGGGGCTGGGAGACCCAGTACTTC.

The chain employs TRBV7-9 and TRBJ2-5, with 9 bases fitting TRBD1. The V segment lost 4 bases and the J segment 4 bases; nucleotides outside the gene matches: 7. Germline V CDR1 and CDR2: SEHNR, FQNEAQ (reference sequence). The CDR3 length is 15 residues. DNA for the CDR3: TGTGCCAGCAGCTCCTGGACAGGGGAAAGAGAGACCCAGTACTTC. This gives the protein CASSSWTGERETQYF.

The genes are TRBV9 and TRBJ1-2; 8 bases match TRBD1. Trimming removed 2 bases from V and 5 bases from J; junction bases left unmatched: 8. The CDR3 length is 15 residues. The V gene's germline CDR1 is SGDLS and CDR2 YYNGEE. The DNA for the CDR3 is TGTGCCAGCAGCGTGGGGACAGGCCACGGGTATGGCTACACCTTC. Its protein is CASSVGTGHGYGYTF.

This chain links TRBV19 with TRBJ2-7, with D perhaps being TRBD1 or TRBD2 (5 bases each). CDR1 is LNHDA and CDR2 is SQIVND in the germline V gene (reference sequence). This CDR3 has 14 amino acids. Trimming took 5 bases from V and 5 from J, leaving 16 bases between them. In DNA form, the CDR3 reads TGTGCCAGTAGTTCCGGGACCCCATCTAACGAGCAGTACTTC. This gives the protein CASSSGTPSNEQYF.

This sequence joins TRBV14 and TRBJ2-3, with D hard to call. The V gene's germline CDR1 is SGHDN and CDR2 FVKESK. With 4 bases removed from V and 6 bases from J, the gap between germline ends came to 5 bases. The CDR3 length is 11 residues. As DNA, the CDR3 is TGTGCCAGCAGCCTTGGCGATACGCAGTATTTT. Residues: CASSLGDTQYF.

The chain links TRBV18 to TRBJ2-3; 7 bases match TRBD2. This CDR3 comprises 15 residues. Germline-derived CDR1 and CDR2 are KGHSH and LQKENI. V dropped 6 bases and J dropped 2; count of bases not matched to a gene: 8. CDR3 region: CASSPLGGTTDTQYF. The CDR3 DNA sequence: TGTGCCAGCTCCCCGCTGGGAGGGACCACAGATACGCAGTATTTT.

The V and J genes are TRBV7-9 and TRBJ1-2; the D is unclear. The V end lost 3 bases, the J end lost 0 bases, and 5 bases lay between the germline ends. Germline assignment: CDR1 SEHNR and CDR2 FQNEAQ (reference sequence). This CDR3 region has 13 residues. The CDR3 region is CASSFEPNYGYTF. As DNA, the CDR3 is TGTGCCAGCAGCTTCGAACCTAACTATGGCTACACCTTC.

The V and J genes are TRBV9 and TRBJ2-3, with D tentatively TRBD1 (5 bases). The V and J ends lost 6 bases and 0 bases respectively, with 14 bases between them. The CDR3 loop spans 15 amino acids. In germline, CDR1 is SGDLS, CDR2 YYNGEE. The DNA for the CDR3 is TGTGCCAGCACCCAGGGCGGACCGAGCACAGATACGCAGTATTTT. Encoded protein: CASTQGGPSTDTQYF.

This rearrangement joins TRBV28 to TRBJ2-7, with 7 bases identical to TRBD1. CDR1 is MDHEN and CDR2 is SYDVKM in the germline V gene. The CDR3 sequence is 13 residues long. J lost 2 bases, V lost 6 bases, and 4 bases had no gene match. CDR3 in DNA: TGTGCCAGCAGCAGGGACAGCCCCTACGAGCAGTACTTC. This codes for CASSRDSPYEQYF.

The chain has TRBV19 and TRBJ1-1; no reliable D call. V was clipped by 3 bases and J by 1 base, with 9 bases between them. Germline V CDR1 and CDR2: LNHDA, SQIVND (reference sequence). CDR3 length: 14 amino acids. This chain's CDR3 is CASSIWETNTEAFF. The CDR3 nucleotides read TGTGCCAGTAGTATTTGGGAGACGAACACTGAAGCTTTCTTT. The full variable domain, rest sourced from reference TRBV19 and TRBJ1-1, is DGGITQSPKYLFRKEGQNVTLSCEQNLNHDAMYWYRQDPGQGLRLIYYSQIVNDFQKGDIAEGYSVSREKKESFPLTVTSAQKNPTAFYLCASSIWETNTEAFFGQGTRLTVV.

The chain carries TRBV5-8 and TRBJ1-4; the D gene is possibly TRBD1 (5 bases). The V gene's germline CDR1 is SGHTS and CDR2 YDEGEE. V lost 4 bases and J 12 bases, leaving 22 bases between the germline ends. This CDR3 contains 15 residues. The CDR3 DNA follows: TGTGCCAGCAGCCTGAGAGGAGAGACAGTCAGGGAACTGTTTTTT. Its protein product is CASSLRGETVRELFF.

The genes are TRBV7-6 and TRBJ2-1, with 8 bases fitting TRBD2. Losses at the gene ends were 6 bases for V and 10 bases for J; bases not matched to a gene: 14. Germline V gene data show CDR1 as SGHVS and CDR2 as FNYEAQ. CDR3 length: 15 residues. The CDR3 loop is CASSSGLAWVGEQFF. The CDR3 DNA reads TGTGCCAGCAGTTCCGGACTAGCCTGGGTCGGGGAGCAGTTCTTC.

The V and J genes are TRBV5-1 and TRBJ2-7, with 8 bases lining up with TRBD2. Trimming at V came to 4 bases and at J to 5 bases, leaving 8 bases not matched to a gene. Germline-derived CDR1 and CDR2 are SGHRS and YFSETQ. This CDR3 comprises 14 residues. The CDR3 bases are TGCGCCAGCAGCCGGGGGGGCCCGGAAAACGAGCAGTACTTC. It codes for CASSRGGPENEQYF.

J is TRBJ2-6 and V is TRBV11-2; D gene unclear. V dropped 1 base and J dropped 6 bases, with 4 bases sitting between them. The CDR3 extends over 13 amino acids. CDR1 and CDR2 from the germline V gene are SGHAT and FQNNGV. DNA of the CDR3: TGTGCCAGCAGCTTAGTAGAGGCCAACGTCCTGACTTTC. This encodes CASSLVEANVLTF.

The V gene is TRBV18, the J gene TRBJ1-5; D may be TRBD1 (6 bases). CDR3 length equals 16 residues. Germline CDR1 and CDR2: KGHSH and LQKENI. Trimming shortened V by 4 bases and J by 3 bases, and 16 bases separated the two germline ends. CDR3 in amino acids: CASSLTAGTNNQPQHF. In DNA form, the CDR3 reads TGTGCCAGCTCACTCACCGCCGGGACAAACAATCAGCCCCAGCATTTT.

The chain recombines TRBV9 with TRBJ2-5; 9 nucleotides line up with TRBD2. The DNA end is a closer match to TRBJ2-7, so the J assignment may be wrong. CDR3 length equals 14 residues. CDR1 and CDR2 (germline): SGDLS, YYNGEE. The CDR3 bases are TGTGCCAGCAGCGCATTAGCGGGGGTCGGCGAGCAGTACTTC. It yields the protein CASSALAGVGEQYF.

The V gene is TRBV15, the J gene TRBJ2-2, with D perhaps matching TRBD1 (5 bases). The CDR3 totals 14 residues. V lost 3 bases to trimming and J lost 1 base, with 6 bases between them. Germline V gives CDR1 LNHNV, CDR2 YYDKDF (reference sequence). The CDR3 nucleotides are TGTGCCACCAGCAGCCAGGGGAACACCGGGGAGCTGTTTTTT. Translated: CATSSQGNTGELFF.

The rearrangement uses TRBV27 and TRBJ2-7; a weak D match, TRBD1 (6 bases). From germline, CDR1 is MNHEY and CDR2 SMNVEV (reference sequence). The CDR3 spans 13 residues. The V end was cut by 2 bases, the J end by 4 bases, with 9 bases between. CDR3 coding DNA: TGTGCCAGCAGTTTAGTCAGGGGTTACGAGCAGTACTTC. Protein sequence: CASSLVRGYEQYF.

This clone was recorded once. J is TRBJ1-2 and V is TRBV7-9; 10 bases align to TRBD1. V gave up 3 bases and J gave up 5 bases; unmatched junction bases: 0. The CDR3 runs 13 residues. Germline CDR1 and CDR2: SEHNR and FQNEAQ (reference sequence). CDR3: CASSLGQGYGYTF. The CDR3 DNA is TGTGCCAGCAGCTTGGGACAGGGGTATGGCTACACCTTC.

A few counts support this clone. This chain links TRBV28 with TRBJ2-7, with D hard to call. The CDR3 is 14 residues long. V was shortened by 3 bases and J by 0 bases, with 9 bases between the two germline ends. Germline values: CDR1 MDHEN, CDR2 SYDVKM. CDR3 amino acids: CASSLARSSYEQYF. CDR3 coding DNA: TGTGCCAGCAGTTTGGCCCGGAGCTCCTACGAGCAGTACTTC.

As concerns this clone: This sample also contains other DNA sequences that code for the same CDR3. The chain carries TRBV28 and TRBJ1-1; a possible D gene is TRBD1 (5 bases). The CDR3 totals 15 residues. The germline V gene has CDR1 MDHEN and CDR2 SYDVKM. The V gene lost 7 bases and the J gene lost 1 base, with 16 bases spanning the gap. CDR3 loop: CASNYGGAKNTEAFF. The CDR3 nucleotides are TGTGCCAGCAACTACGGCGGGGCTAAGAACACTGAAGCTTTCTTT.

V usage is TRBV5-1 and J usage is TRBJ1-5; D is ambiguous. V shed 0 bases and J shed 0 bases, with 10 bases lying between them. Germline CDR1 reads SGHRS; CDR2 reads YFSETQ. The length of the CDR3 is 16 residues. CDR3 amino acids: CASSLAGSVSNQPQHF. CDR3 nucleotide sequence: TGCGCCAGCAGCTTGGCGGGCAGCGTTAGCAATCAGCCCCAGCATTTT.

This chain uses TRBV10-3 with TRBJ2-7; 13 bases line up with TRBD2. Germline CDR1 and CDR2: ENHRY and SYGVKD. The ends lost 3 bases at V and 4 bases at J; junction bases unmatched: 3. The length of the CDR3 is 15 residues. Here the CDR3 DNA reads TGTGCCATCAGTGATGGACTAGCGGGAGTTTACGAGCAGTACTTC. This encodes CAISDGLAGVYEQYF.